Below are 23 T cell receptor beta chains sequenced from a single sample in a study of shared clonotypes between healthy human individuals. CD45RO-negative cells were positively selected for CCR7, leaving out terminally differentiated effector memory CD45RA+ cells. The protocol was immunoSEQ multiplex PCR, while the TCRdb copy is restricted to in-frame clones and leaves out a portion. The sample carries about 2.1 million clones, 90% to 95% recorded once. The sequencing sample was made of naive CD8+ T cells from PBMCs. The receptors originated from a man younger than 35 in good health. Some clones in this sample may be carry-over from other donors' samples.

The V call is TRBV27, the J call TRBJ2-7; D call uncertain. From germline, CDR1 is MNHEY and CDR2 SMNVEV (reference sequence). V lost 5 bases and J 5 bases, leaving 19 bases between the germline ends. The CDR3 loop spans 15 amino acids. The CDR3 sequence: CASSPQESRAHEQYF. CDR3 in DNA: TGTGCCAGCAGTCCCCAGGAAAGTAGGGCCCACGAGCAGTACTTC.

The V call is TRBV28, the J call TRBJ1-2, with 7 bases fitting TRBD1. This CDR3 has 18 amino acids. Germline CDR1 and CDR2: MDHEN and SYDVKM. Trimming took 1 base from V and 0 from J; bases not matched to a gene: 11. The CDR3 nucleotides are TGTGCCAGCAGTTTATCCTATCACAGGGGTTTAGCTAACTATGGCTACACCTTC. This translates into CASSLSYHRGLANYGYTF.

The chain employs TRBV27 and TRBJ2-1; 12 bases agree with TRBD2. CDR3 length: 17 amino acids. Germline CDR1 and CDR2: MNHEY and SMNVEV (reference sequence). The V segment lost 4 bases and the J segment 8 bases; nucleotides outside the gene matches: 12. CDR3 DNA sequence: TGTGCCAGCAGTTCCCTTTATCTAGCGGGAGGGCCCTATGAGCAGTTCTTC. Translating gives CASSSLYLAGGPYEQFF.

The chain links TRBV7-3 to TRBJ2-3, with TRBD1 matching over 7 bases. This CDR3 spans 17 amino acids. Trimming took 1 base from V and 1 from J; bases not matched to a gene: 8. CDR1 and CDR2 from the germline V gene are SGHTA and FQGTGA. CDR3 protein: CASSLKGGQFRTDTQYF. For the CDR3, the DNA is TGTGCCAGCAGCTTAAAAGGGGGACAGTTCCGCACAGATACGCAGTATTTT.

The V call is TRBV28, the J call TRBJ2-7, with 11 bases fitting TRBD1. The CDR3 spans 17 residues. J lost 3 bases, V lost 5 bases, and 12 bases had no gene match. Germline V CDR1 and CDR2: MDHEN, SYDVKM. CDR3 amino acids: CASSTPGTGGMGYEQYF. Here the CDR3 DNA reads TGTGCCAGCAGTACCCCAGGGACAGGGGGGATGGGCTACGAGCAGTACTTC.

Notes on this clone: The same CDR3 can be traced to other DNA sequences in this sample. CDR3 loop: CASSLAAGGNEQYF. The CDR3 bases are TGTGCCAGCAGTTTGGCGGCAGGGGGCAACGAGCAGTACTTC. The chain links TRBV28 to TRBJ2-7; 8 positions match TRBD1. V trimming: 3 bases; J trimming: 5 bases; junction bases outside the gene matches: 6. Germline V gene sequence: CDR1 MDHEN, CDR2 SYDVKM. This CDR3 has 14 amino acids.

V gene TRBV30 combines with J gene TRBJ1-6, with a possible D match to TRBD1 (5 bases). Germline V gives CDR1 GTSNPN, CDR2 SVGIG (reference sequence). CDR3 length equals 13 residues. The germline V and J ends were trimmed by 5 bases and 7 bases, with 12 bases remaining between them. The chain's CDR3 is CAWARKGNSPLHF. Written as DNA, the CDR3 is TGTGCCTGGGCCCGGAAGGGGAATTCACCCCTCCACTTT.

The chain uses TRBV28 and TRBJ2-1; D not certain. Per the germline V gene, CDR1 is MDHEN and CDR2 is SYDVKM. CDR3 length: 13 amino acids. V lost 5 bases to trimming and J lost 4 bases, with 9 bases between them. CDR3 coding DNA: TGTGCCAGCAGTCCACACCAGTACAATGAGCAGTTCTTC. Amino acids: CASSPHQYNEQFF.

The chain has TRBV6-6 and TRBJ2-7; TRBD1 is a possible D gene (6 bases). The germline gives CDR1 MNHNY, CDR2 SVGAGI (reference sequence). The germline V and J ends were trimmed by 4 bases and 4 bases, with 17 bases remaining between them. The CDR3 runs to 15 residues. CDR3 residues: CASSSEGGRGYEQYF. In DNA form, the CDR3 reads TGTGCCAGCAGTTCTGAAGGTGGCAGGGGTTACGAGCAGTACTTC.

This chain links TRBV5-1 with TRBJ2-1; the D call may be TRBD1 or TRBD2 (7 bases each). This CDR3 region has 14 residues. From germline, CDR1 is SGHRS and CDR2 YFSETQ. V lost 9 bases, J lost 0 bases, and 13 bases lay in between. The CDR3 reads CATRGDSSYNEQFF. The CDR3 nucleotides read TGCGCCACCCGGGGGGACAGCTCCTACAATGAGCAGTTCTTC.

The chain carries TRBV27 and TRBJ2-1, with D tentatively TRBD2 (6 bases). In germline, CDR1 is MNHEY, CDR2 SMNVEV (reference sequence). V was cut by 2 bases and J by 9 bases, with 14 bases left in between. The CDR3 is 14 residues long. The CDR3 coding sequence is TGTGCCAGCAGTTTAATCGGGAGTATCAGTGAGCAGTTCTTC. Protein sequence: CASSLIGSISEQFF.

V is TRBV6-5 and J is TRBJ2-7; no clear D. The V gene's germline CDR1 is MNHEY and CDR2 SVGAGI. V was trimmed by 0 bases and J by 2 bases, leaving 11 bases between them. The CDR3 sequence is 15 residues long. The CDR3 reads CASSYSRQPTYEQYF. The CDR3 nucleotides read TGTGCCAGCAGTTACTCGAGGCAGCCCACCTACGAGCAGTACTTC.

A few counts support this clone. The chain combines TRBV19 with TRBJ1-1, with D perhaps TRBD1 (6 bases). Looked up from germline, CDR1 is LNHDA and CDR2 is SQIVND (reference sequence). There are 13 residues in the CDR3. With 9 bases removed from V and 4 bases from J, the gap between germline ends came to 15 bases. The CDR3 protein is CASSQGKRTEAFF. Written as DNA, the CDR3 is TGTGCCAGCTCACAGGGAAAGCGCACTGAAGCTTTCTTT.

The rearrangement links TRBV6-5 to TRBJ1-2; maybe TRBD1 (6 bases). The germline V and J ends were trimmed by 5 bases and 3 bases, with 16 bases remaining between them. In germline, CDR1 is MNHEY, CDR2 SVGAGI. This CDR3 has 15 amino acids. The CDR3 is CASSAQDSGYYGYTF. CDR3 DNA sequence: TGTGCCAGCAGTGCCCAGGACAGCGGGTACTATGGCTACACCTTC.

The chain joins TRBV4-3 to TRBJ2-7; D is possibly TRBD2 (6 bases). Germline V gene data show CDR1 as LGHNA and CDR2 as YSLEER. The CDR3 sequence is 13 residues long. V was pared by 2 bases and J by 6 bases, with 11 bases between. In DNA form, the CDR3 reads TGCGCCAGCAGCCAAAACGGGAGAAGCGAGCAGTACTTC. Its protein product is CASSQNGRSEQYF.

The chain is built from TRBV18 and TRBJ1-1; D remains ambiguous. The CDR3 extends over 15 amino acids. The V end was cut by 3 bases, the J end by 0 bases, with 11 bases between. The germline V gene encodes CDR1 KGHSH and CDR2 LQKENI. CDR3 loop: CASSPSVQLNTEAFF. The CDR3 DNA is TGTGCCAGCTCACCCAGTGTCCAGCTGAACACTGAAGCTTTCTTT.

This clone was seen only once. The CDR3 spells CASSLPDPNYEQYF. The CDR3 DNA is TGTGCCAGCAGTTTACCAGATCCTAACTACGAGCAGTACTTC. V usage is TRBV28 and J usage is TRBJ2-7, with no clear D. Germline-derived CDR1 and CDR2 are MDHEN and SYDVKM. The germline V and J ends were trimmed by 2 bases and 3 bases, with 11 bases remaining between them. CDR3 size: 14 residues.

This clone was seen once. V usage is TRBV7-8 and J usage is TRBJ1-2; D call uncertain. The CDR3 loop spans 14 amino acids. V was trimmed by 8 bases and J by 7 bases, leaving 20 bases between them. Per germline, CDR1 SGHVS and CDR2 FQNEAQ. As DNA, the CDR3 is TGTGCCAGCTTCCCTCCGGACGGCTTAGTTGGCTACACCTTC. Translating gives CASFPPDGLVGYTF.

As to this clone: At the DNA level, this CDR3 is encoded by other sequences in the same sample as well. The V call is TRBV28, the J call TRBJ2-1; TRBD1 or TRBD2 may be the D gene (5 bases each). This CDR3 comprises 15 residues. Germline V CDR1 and CDR2: MDHEN, SYDVKM. V was pared by 1 base and J by 0 bases, with 7 bases between. The CDR3 loop is CASSLSGSSYNEQFF. As DNA, the CDR3 is TGTGCCAGCAGTTTATCAGGGAGCTCCTACAATGAGCAGTTCTTC.

This clone appeared a single time. The rearrangement uses TRBV10-2 and TRBJ2-3, with D possibly called TRBD1 or TRBD2 (5 bases each). Between the trimmed V and J ends, which lost 5 bases and 4 bases, there was a span of 16 bases. This CDR3 is built from 15 residues. Germline V gives CDR1 WSHSY, CDR2 SAAADI. CDR3 protein: CASSQGPRGADTQYF. CDR3 in DNA: TGCGCCAGCAGTCAGGGACCCCGCGGTGCAGATACGCAGTATTTT.

V usage is TRBV19 and J usage is TRBJ2-3; the D call may be TRBD1 or TRBD2 (6 bases each). Germline loops: CDR1 LNHDA, CDR2 SQIVND (reference sequence). The CDR3 consists of 19 residues. V was pared by 6 bases and J by 0 bases, with 25 bases between. The CDR3 loop is CASSRGLRVAIASTDTQYF. CDR3 DNA sequence: TGTGCCAGTAGCAGGGGACTCAGGGTAGCGATAGCTAGCACAGATACGCAGTATTTT. The entire variable domain, with the rest obtained from reference TRBV19 and TRBJ2-3, is as follows: DGGITQSPKYLFRKEGQNVTLSCEQNLNHDAMYWYRQDPGQGLRLIYYSQIVNDFQKGDIAEGYSVSREKKESFPLTVTSAQKNPTAFYLCASSRGLRVAIASTDTQYFGPGTRLTVL.

This chain links TRBV29-1 with TRBJ1-2, with D perhaps TRBD1 (5 bases). Trimming removed 5 bases from V and 5 bases from J, with 21 bases in between. Looked up from germline, CDR1 is SQVTM and CDR2 is ANQGSEA. The CDR3 sequence is 15 residues long. The CDR3 region is CSVRVQGFGPYGYTF. The CDR3 nucleotides are TGCAGCGTTCGCGTCCAGGGCTTCGGTCCTTATGGCTACACCTTC. The full variable domain, rest sourced from reference TRBV29-1 and TRBJ1-2, is SAVISQKPSRDICQRGTSLTIQCQVDSQVTMMFWYRQQPGQSLTLIATANQGSEATYESGFVIDKFPISRPNLTFSTLTVSNMSPEDSSIYLCSVRVQGFGPYGYTFGSGTRLTVV.

A few counts support this clone. This sequence joins TRBV25-1 and TRBJ1-1; TRBD1 is a possible D gene (5 bases). In germline, CDR1 is MGHDK, CDR2 SYGVNS. The CDR3 extends over 12 amino acids. V lost 8 bases, J lost 7 bases, and 14 bases lay in between. The CDR3 DNA is TGTGCCAGCTCTGAACAGGCGGGTGAAGCTTTCTTT. It specifies CASSEQAGEAFF.